The T cell receptor beta chain described here comes from a study of blood T cell repertoires in COVID-19. Background on the study: Samples of COVID-19 (acute and convalescent) were obtained from the United States, Italy and Spain. Sample material is recorded as cDNA or gDNA derived from T cells, B-cell-depleted T cells, or PBMCs.

This CDR3 comprises 13 residues. The V gene lost 6 bases and the J gene lost 4 bases, with 12 bases spanning the gap. CDR1 is SGHAT and CDR2 is FQNNGV in the germline V gene. Original analysis: Amplification with reference gene primers provided the estimates of nucleated cell counts. Produced via immunoSEQ multiplex PCR; TCRdb's table is partial and in-frame only. V, J and clone size are taken as reported in that table, and D and trimming were inferred from the DNA itself. The sample lists around 190,000 clones, 84% occurring once. There are a few counts of this clone. This sequence was found in a human donor in a cohort sampled during active COVID-19. The sequencing sample was made of peripheral blood. This chain links TRBV11-2 with TRBJ1-2; no firm D call. In DNA, the CDR3 is TGTGCCAGCAGGTCTGGGAGGGTCTATGGCTACACCTTC. Translation: CASRSGRVYGYTF. Drawing the rest from reference TRBV11-2 and TRBJ1-2, the complete variable domain is EAGVAQSPRYKIIEKRQSVAFWCNPISGHATLYWYQQILGQGPKLLIQFQNNGVVDDSQLPKDRFSAERLKGVDSTLKIQPAKLEDSAVYLCASRSGRVYGYTFGSGTRLTVV.